The present TCR beta chain was sequenced within a study of T-cell memory formation after mild COVID-19. Study details: Across donors, TCR clusters were largely donor specific. Overall study results and limits: A balance of CD4 and CD8 characterized clones contracting day 15 to 85, whereas later expanders leaned CD4+. Memory cells collected pre-infection included some clones that later responded, suggesting cross-reactive memory joined.

The CDR3 length is 15 residues. Per germline, CDR1 MNHEY and CDR2 SMNVEV (reference sequence). V lost 3 bases and J 3 bases, leaving 12 bases between the germline ends. TCRdb processed the 5' RACE reads anew with MiXCR; each CDR3 protein has one entry. The sample includes about 130,000 distinct CDR3 sequences, 16% of them seen just once. This clonotype occurred a few times. Its antigen remains unknown. The material sequenced was PBMCs or a T cell subset sorted from them (not recorded which). The sequence came from an adult woman who had mild COVID-19 (a few samples of this study predate the infection). Cell type and time point are not known. V and J are TRBV27 and TRBJ2-1; D may be TRBD2 (6 bases). CDR3 DNA: TGTGCCAGCAGTTTGCGGAGGGGATTCTACAATGAGCAGTTCTTC. Encoded protein: CASSLRRGFYNEQFF.